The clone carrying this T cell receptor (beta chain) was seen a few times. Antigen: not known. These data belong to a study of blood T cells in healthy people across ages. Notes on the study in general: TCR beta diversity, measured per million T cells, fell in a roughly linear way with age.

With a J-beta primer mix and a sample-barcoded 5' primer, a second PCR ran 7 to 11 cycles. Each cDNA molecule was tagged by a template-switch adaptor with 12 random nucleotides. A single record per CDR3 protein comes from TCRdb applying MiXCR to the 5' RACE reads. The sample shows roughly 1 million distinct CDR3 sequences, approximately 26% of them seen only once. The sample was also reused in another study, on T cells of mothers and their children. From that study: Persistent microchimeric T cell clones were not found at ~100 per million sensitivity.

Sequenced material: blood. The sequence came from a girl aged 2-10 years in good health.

In nucleotides, the CDR3 is TGTGCCAGCAGCCAATTCGGACTAGGGTACAATGAGCAGTTCTTC. It is translated as CASSQFGLGYNEQFF. The gene calls are TRBV14 and TRBJ2-1, with TRBD2 matching over 7 bases. CDR1 is SGHDN, CDR2 FVKESK, per germline. There are 15 residues in the CDR3. V gave up 2 bases and J gave up 4 bases; unmatched junction bases: 5. Combining the CDR3 with reference TRBV14 and TRBJ2-1 gives the whole variable domain EAGVTQFPSHSVIEKGQTVTLRCDPISGHDNLYWYRRVMGKEIKFLLHFVKESKQDESGMPNNRFLAERTGGTYSTLKVQPAELEDSGVYFCASSQFGLGYNEQFFGPGTRLTVL.